This TCR beta chain was documented in a study of OX40 agonist ivuxolimab in advanced cancers. On this clone itself: The antigen is unknown.

Generated by immunoSEQ multiplex PCR, the TCRdb table keeps only in-frame clones and is missing some. The repertoire has 75,000 to 80,000 clones, 81% of them found once; the top ten carry over 3.5%. V lost 4 bases and J lost 5, with 9 bases in between. Germline-derived CDR1 and CDR2 are KGHSH and LQKENI. This CDR3 contains 13 residues. Study results and limitations: Some patients without response likewise showed low normalized clonal expansion.

The V call is TRBV18, the J call TRBJ2-1; tentative D call: TRBD2 (6 bases). The sequencing here drew on CD4+ or CD8+ T cells sorted from blood, taken in a trial of the OX40 agonist ivuxolimab. The source of this sequence is an adult with an advanced solid tumor such as melanoma, head and neck, liver or kidney cancer. CDR3 residues: CASSRLADNEQFF. CDR3 coding DNA: TGTGCCAGCTCACGGTTAGCGGACAATGAGCAGTTCTTC.